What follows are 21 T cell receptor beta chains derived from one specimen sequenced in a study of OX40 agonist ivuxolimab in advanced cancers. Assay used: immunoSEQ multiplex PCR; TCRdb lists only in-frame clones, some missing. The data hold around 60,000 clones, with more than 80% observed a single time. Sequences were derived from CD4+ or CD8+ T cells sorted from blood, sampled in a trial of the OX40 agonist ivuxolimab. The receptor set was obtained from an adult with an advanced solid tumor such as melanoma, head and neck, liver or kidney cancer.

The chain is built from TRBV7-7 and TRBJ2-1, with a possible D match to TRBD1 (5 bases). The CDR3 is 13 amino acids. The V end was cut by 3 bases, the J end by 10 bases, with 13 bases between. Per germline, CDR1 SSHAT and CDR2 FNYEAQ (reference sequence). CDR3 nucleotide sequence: TGTGCCAGCAGCTTGCGTCTCACAGGAGAGCAGTTCTTC. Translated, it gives CASSLRLTGEQFF.

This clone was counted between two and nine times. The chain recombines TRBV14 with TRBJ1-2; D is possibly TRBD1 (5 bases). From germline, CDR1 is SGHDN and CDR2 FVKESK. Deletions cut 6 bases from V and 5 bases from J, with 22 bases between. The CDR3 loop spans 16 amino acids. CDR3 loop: CASRRSGTPTGYGYTF. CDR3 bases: TGTGCCAGCAGACGGAGCGGGACTCCCACTGGGTATGGCTACACCTTC.

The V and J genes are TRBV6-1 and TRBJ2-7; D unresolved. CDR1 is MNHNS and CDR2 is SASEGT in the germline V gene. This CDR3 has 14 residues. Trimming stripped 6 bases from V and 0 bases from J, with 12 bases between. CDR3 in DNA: TGTGCCAGCAGAAGCCAGGTTCGCTCCTACGAGCAGTACTTC. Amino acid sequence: CASRSQVRSYEQYF.

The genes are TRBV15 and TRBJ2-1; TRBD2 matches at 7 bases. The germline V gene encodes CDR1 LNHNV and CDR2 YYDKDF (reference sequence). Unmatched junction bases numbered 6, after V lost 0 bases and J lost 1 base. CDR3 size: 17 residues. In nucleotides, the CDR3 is TGTGCCACCAGCAGAGATGTTGGGCGGGAGTCCTACAATGAGCAGTTCTTC. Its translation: CATSRDVGRESYNEQFF.

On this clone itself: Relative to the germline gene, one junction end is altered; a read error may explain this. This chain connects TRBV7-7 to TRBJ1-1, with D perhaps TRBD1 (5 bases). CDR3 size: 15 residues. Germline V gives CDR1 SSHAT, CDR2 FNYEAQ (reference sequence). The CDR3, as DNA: TGTGCTAGCAGCCCCCTTGCCACAGGGAACACTGAAGCTTTCTTT. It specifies CASSPLATGNTEAFF.

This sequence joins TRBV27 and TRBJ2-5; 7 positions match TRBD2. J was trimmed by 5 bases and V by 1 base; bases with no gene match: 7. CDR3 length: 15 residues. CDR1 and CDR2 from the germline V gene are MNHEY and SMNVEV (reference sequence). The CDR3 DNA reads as TGTGCCAGCAGTTTATTTGCGGGAGCCCCGGAGACCCAGTACTTC. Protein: CASSLFAGAPETQYF.

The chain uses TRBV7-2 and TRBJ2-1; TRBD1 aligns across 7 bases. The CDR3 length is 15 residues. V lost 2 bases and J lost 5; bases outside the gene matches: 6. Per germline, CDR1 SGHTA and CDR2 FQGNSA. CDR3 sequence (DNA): TGTGCCAGCAGCTTATCGACAGGGAACCACAATGAGCAGTTCTTC. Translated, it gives CASSLSTGNHNEQFF.

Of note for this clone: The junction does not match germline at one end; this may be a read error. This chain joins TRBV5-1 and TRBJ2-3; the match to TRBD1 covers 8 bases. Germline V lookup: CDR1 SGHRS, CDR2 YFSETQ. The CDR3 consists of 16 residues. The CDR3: CASSLDGTGYGDTKYF. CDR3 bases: TGCGCCAGCAGCTTGGATGGGACAGGATATGGGGATACGAAGTATTTT.

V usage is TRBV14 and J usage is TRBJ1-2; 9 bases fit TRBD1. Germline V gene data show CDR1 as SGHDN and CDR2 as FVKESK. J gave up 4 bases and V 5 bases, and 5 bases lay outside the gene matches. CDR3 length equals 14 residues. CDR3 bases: TGTGCCAGCAGCAGACAGGGGGGAATCTATGGCTACACCTTC. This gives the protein CASSRQGGIYGYTF.

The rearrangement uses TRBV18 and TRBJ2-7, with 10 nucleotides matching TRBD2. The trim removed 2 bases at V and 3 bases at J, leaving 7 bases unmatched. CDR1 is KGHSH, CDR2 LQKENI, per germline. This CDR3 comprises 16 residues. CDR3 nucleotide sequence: TGTGCCAGCTCACCAGTGCTAGCGGGAGTAGGCTACGAGCAGTACTTC. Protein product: CASSPVLAGVGYEQYF.

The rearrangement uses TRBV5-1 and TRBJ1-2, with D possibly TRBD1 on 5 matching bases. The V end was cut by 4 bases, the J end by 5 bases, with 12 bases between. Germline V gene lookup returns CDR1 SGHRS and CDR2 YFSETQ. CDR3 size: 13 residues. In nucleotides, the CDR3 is TGCGCCAGCAGCCCATCAGGGCGGTATGGCTACACCTTC. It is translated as CASSPSGRYGYTF.

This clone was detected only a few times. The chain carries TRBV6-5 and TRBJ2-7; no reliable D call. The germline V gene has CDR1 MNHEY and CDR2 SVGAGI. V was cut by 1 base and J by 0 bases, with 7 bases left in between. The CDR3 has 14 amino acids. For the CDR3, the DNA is TGTGCCAGCAGTTACTACGACAACTCCTACGAGCAGTACTTC. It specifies CASSYYDNSYEQYF.

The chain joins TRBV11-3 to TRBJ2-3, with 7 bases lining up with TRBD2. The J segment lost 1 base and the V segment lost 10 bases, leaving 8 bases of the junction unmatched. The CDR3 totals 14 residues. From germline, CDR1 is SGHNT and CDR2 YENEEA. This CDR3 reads CAIGGFEGTDTQYF. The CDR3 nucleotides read TGTGCCATCGGGGGGTTCGAGGGCACAGATACGCAGTATTTT.

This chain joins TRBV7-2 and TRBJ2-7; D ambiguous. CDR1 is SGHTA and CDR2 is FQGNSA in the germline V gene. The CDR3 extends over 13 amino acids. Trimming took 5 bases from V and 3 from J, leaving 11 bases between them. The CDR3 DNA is TGTGCCAGCAGCCTAAGAGGCGGCTACGAGCAGTACTTC. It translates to CASSLRGGYEQYF.

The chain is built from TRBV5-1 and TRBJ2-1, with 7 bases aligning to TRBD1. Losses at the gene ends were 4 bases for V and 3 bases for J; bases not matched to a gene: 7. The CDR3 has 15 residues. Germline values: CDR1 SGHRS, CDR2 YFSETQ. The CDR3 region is CASSETGAIYNEQFF. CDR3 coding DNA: TGCGCCAGCAGCGAAACAGGGGCGATCTACAATGAGCAGTTCTTC.

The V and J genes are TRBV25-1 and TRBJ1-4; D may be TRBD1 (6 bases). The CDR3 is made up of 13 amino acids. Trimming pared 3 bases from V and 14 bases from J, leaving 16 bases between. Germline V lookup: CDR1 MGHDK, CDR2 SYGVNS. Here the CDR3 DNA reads TGTGCCAGCAGTGAGCCGCAGGGGAGGGTGCTGTTTTTT. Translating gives CASSEPQGRVLFF.

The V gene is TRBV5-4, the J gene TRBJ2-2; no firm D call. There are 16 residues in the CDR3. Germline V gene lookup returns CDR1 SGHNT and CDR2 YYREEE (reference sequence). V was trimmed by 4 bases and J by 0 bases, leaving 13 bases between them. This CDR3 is CASSPRGGSNTGELFF. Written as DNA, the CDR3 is TGTGCCAGCAGCCCACGAGGCGGTTCGAACACCGGGGAGCTGTTTTTT.

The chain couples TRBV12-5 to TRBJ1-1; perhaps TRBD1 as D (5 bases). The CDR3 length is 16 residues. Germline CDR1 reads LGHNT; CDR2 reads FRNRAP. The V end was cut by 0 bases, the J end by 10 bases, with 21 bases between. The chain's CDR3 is CASGLVNGRVGGTAFF. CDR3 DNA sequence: TGTGCTAGTGGTTTGGTAAATGGCAGGGTGGGTGGAACAGCTTTCTTT.

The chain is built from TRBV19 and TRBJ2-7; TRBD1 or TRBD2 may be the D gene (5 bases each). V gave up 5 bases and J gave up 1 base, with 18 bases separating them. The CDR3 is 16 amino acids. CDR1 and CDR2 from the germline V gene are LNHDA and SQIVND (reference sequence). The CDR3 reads CASSSHVRGDSYEQYF. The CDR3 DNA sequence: TGTGCCAGTAGTTCGCACGTGAGAGGGGATTCCTACGAGCAGTACTTC.

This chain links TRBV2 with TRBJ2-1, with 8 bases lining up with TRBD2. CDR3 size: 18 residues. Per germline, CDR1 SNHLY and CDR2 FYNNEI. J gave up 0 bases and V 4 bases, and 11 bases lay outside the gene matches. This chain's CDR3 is CASSGPGRAPSSYNEQFF. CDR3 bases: TGTGCCAGCAGTGGACCCGGGAGGGCCCCTAGCTCCTACAATGAGCAGTTCTTC.

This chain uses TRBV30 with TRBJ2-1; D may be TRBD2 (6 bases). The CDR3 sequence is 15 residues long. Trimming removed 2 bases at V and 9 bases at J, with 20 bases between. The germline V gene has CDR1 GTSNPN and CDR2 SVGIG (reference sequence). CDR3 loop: CAWSFGGSRESEQFF. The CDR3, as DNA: TGTGCCTGGAGTTTTGGGGGATCGCGGGAAAGTGAGCAGTTCTTC.